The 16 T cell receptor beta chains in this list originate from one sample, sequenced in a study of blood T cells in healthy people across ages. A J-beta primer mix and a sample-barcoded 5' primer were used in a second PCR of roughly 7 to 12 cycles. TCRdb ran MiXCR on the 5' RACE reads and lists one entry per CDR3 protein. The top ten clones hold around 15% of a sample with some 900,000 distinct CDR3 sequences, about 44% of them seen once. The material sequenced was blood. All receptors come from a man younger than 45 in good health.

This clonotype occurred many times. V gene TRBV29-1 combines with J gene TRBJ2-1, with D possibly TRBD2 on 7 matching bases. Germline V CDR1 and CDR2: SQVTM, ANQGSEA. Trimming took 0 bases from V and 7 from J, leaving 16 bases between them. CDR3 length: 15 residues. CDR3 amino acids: CSVEDQGRVGNEQFF. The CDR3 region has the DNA TGCAGCGTTGAAGATCAGGGGAGGGTGGGGAATGAGCAGTTCTTC.

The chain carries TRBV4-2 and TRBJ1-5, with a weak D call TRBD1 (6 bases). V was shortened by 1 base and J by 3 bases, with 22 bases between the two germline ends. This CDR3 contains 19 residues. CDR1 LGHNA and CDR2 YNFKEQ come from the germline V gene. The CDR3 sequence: CASSQGSGGRTVANQPQHF. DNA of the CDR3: TGTGCCAGCAGCCAAGGTTCGGGCGGCAGGACAGTCGCCAATCAGCCCCAGCATTTT.

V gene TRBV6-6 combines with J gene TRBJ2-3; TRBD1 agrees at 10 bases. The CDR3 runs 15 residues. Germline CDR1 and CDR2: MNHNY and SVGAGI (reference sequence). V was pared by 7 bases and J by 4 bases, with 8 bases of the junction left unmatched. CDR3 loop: CASIDRQGAPDTQYF. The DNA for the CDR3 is TGTGCCAGCATCGATAGACAGGGGGCTCCAGATACGCAGTATTTT.

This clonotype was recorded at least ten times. The CDR3 reads CASSRPGDYSYEQYF. CDR3 DNA: TGTGCCAGCAGCCGGCCGGGGGACTACTCCTACGAGCAGTACTTC. The chain links TRBV11-3 to TRBJ2-7; 7 bases match TRBD2. The trim removed 5 bases at V and 0 bases at J, leaving 7 bases unmatched. CDR1 and CDR2 (germline): SGHNT, YENEEA. CDR3 length equals 15 residues.

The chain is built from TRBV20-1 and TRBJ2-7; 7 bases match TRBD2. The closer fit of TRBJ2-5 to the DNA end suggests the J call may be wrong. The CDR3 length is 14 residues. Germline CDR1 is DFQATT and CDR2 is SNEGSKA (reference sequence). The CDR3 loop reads CSAKSGGTLETQYF. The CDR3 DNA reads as TGCAGTGCTAAATCCGGGGGGACTCTTGAGACCCAGTACTTC.

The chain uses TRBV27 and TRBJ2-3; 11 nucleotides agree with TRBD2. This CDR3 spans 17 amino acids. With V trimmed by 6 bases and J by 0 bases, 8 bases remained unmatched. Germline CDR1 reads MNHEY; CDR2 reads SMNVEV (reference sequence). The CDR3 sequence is CASSRTSGGLSTDTQYF. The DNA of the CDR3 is TGTGCCAGCAGCCGCACTAGCGGGGGCCTTAGCACAGATACGCAGTATTTT.

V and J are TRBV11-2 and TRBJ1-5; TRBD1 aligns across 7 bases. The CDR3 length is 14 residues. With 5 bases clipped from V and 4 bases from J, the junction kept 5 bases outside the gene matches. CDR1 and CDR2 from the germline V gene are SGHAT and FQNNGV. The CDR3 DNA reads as TGTGCCAGCAGCCAAGGGACAGCTAATCAGCCCCAGCATTTT. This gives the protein CASSQGTANQPQHF.

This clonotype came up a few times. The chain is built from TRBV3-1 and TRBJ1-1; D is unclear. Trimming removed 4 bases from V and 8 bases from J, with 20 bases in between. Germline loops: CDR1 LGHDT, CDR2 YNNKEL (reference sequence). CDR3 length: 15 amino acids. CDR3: CASSPRETLRREAFF. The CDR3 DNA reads TGTGCCAGCAGCCCCAGAGAAACCCTCCGTAGGGAAGCTTTCTTT.

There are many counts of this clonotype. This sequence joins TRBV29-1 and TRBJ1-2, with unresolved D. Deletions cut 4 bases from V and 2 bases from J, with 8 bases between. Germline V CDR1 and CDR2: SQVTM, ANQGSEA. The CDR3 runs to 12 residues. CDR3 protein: CSVGGMNYGYTF. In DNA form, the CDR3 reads TGCAGCGTTGGAGGGATGAACTATGGCTACACCTTC.

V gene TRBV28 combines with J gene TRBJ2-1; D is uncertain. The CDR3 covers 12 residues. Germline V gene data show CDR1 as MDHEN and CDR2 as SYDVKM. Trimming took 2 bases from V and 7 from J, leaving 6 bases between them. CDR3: CASSLVFNEQFF. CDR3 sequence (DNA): TGTGCCAGCAGTTTAGTGTTTAATGAGCAGTTCTTC.

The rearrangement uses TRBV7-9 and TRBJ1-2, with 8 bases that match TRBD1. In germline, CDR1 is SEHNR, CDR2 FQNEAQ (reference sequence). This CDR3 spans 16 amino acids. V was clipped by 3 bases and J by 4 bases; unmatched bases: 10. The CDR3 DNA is TGTGCCAGCAGCTTTTATTCGGGCAGGGGGCTCTATGGCTACACCTTC. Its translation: CASSFYSGRGLYGYTF.

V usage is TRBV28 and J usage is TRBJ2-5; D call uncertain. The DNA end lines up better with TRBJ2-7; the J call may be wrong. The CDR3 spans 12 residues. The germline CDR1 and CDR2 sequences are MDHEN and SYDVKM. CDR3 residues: CASSPAVHEQYF. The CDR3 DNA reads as TGTGCCAGCAGTCCTGCGGTCCACGAGCAGTACTTC.

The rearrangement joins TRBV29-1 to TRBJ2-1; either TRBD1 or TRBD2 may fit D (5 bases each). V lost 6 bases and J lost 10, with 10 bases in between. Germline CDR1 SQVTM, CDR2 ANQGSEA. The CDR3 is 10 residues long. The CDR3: CSVEGTEQFF. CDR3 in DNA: TGCAGCGTCGAGGGGACCGAGCAGTTCTTC.

The CDR3 coding sequence is TGTGCCATCAGTGGATTAGGGGTGGGTCAGCCCCAGCATTTT. This gives the protein CAISGLGVGQPQHF. The chain is built from TRBV10-3 and TRBJ1-5; a possible D gene is TRBD1 (5 bases). The CDR3 length is 14 residues. Germline loops: CDR1 ENHRY, CDR2 SYGVKD. Trimming took off 4 bases at V and 6 bases at J, with 13 bases between the two ends.

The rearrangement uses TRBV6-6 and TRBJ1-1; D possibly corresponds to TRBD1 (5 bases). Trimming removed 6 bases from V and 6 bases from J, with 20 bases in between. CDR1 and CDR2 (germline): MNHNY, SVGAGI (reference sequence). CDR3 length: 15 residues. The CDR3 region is CASSPTGGRDAEAFF. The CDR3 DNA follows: TGTGCCAGCAGCCCGACCGGGGGAAGGGATGCTGAAGCTTTCTTT.

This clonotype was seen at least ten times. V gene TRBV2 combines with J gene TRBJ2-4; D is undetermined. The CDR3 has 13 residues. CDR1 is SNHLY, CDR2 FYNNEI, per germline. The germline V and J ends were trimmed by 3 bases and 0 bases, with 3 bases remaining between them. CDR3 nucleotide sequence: TGTGCCAGCAGTGATCTAGCCAAAAACATTCAGTACTTC. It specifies CASSDLAKNIQYF.